The 17 T cell receptor beta chains in this list originate from one sample, sequenced in a study of blood T cell repertoires in COVID-19. The table came from immunoSEQ multiplex PCR; TCRdb's copy has only in-frame clones and leaves some out. The sample has 150,000 to 200,000 clones; 65% to 85% are singletons. The sequencing input was PBMCs or T cells enriched from blood (not recorded which). The receptors shown here come from a woman aged 60 to 75 who had recovered from COVID-19.

This clone was observed once. The J gene is TRBJ2-3, the V gene TRBV5-1; 7 nucleotides align to TRBD1. Trimming took 3 bases from V and 2 from J; bases not matched to a gene: 6. The CDR3 spans 15 residues. The germline V gene encodes CDR1 SGHRS and CDR2 YFSETQ. CDR3 in amino acids: CASSSPGQLTDTQYF. CDR3 coding DNA: TGCGCCAGCAGCTCACCGGGACAGCTCACAGATACGCAGTATTTT.

The CDR3 DNA is TGTGCCAGCAGTGCCCCATTGTTTAGCGGGAGGGCCGATGACAATGAGCAGTTCTTC. Amino acids: CASSAPLFSGRADDNEQFF. This chain links TRBV2 with TRBJ2-1; TRBD2 aligns across 11 bases. The V and J ends lost 4 bases and 5 bases, in that order; junction bases with no gene match: 16. CDR1 is SNHLY, CDR2 FYNNEI, per germline. The CDR3 contains 19 residues.

The chain employs TRBV11-2 and TRBJ1-1; D perhaps matches TRBD1 (5 bases). The CDR3 length is 15 residues. Trimming left V 3 bases short and J 3 bases short, with 14 bases between. Germline CDR1 reads SGHAT; CDR2 reads FQNNGV. CDR3 sequence (DNA): TGTGCCAGCAGCTTCAGGGAAGATGGGTACACTGAAGCTTTCTTT. It yields the protein CASSFREDGYTEAFF.

The V and J genes are TRBV2 and TRBJ2-2; tentative D call: TRBD1 (5 bases). CDR3 length: 13 amino acids. Germline loops: CDR1 SNHLY, CDR2 FYNNEI. V gave up 6 bases and J gave up 5 bases, with 10 bases separating them. The CDR3 coding sequence is TGTGCCAGCAGCTCTCAGGGAACCGGGGAGCTGTTTTTT. The encoded protein is CASSSQGTGELFF.

V gene TRBV27 combines with J gene TRBJ1-6; D is ambiguous. CDR1 is MNHEY, CDR2 SMNVEV, per germline (reference sequence). The CDR3 runs 14 residues. The ends were cut back, 5 bases at V and 8 bases at J, with 13 bases in the middle. In DNA, the CDR3 is TGTGCCAGCAGTCTAAGAGAGACTCATTCACCCCTCCACTTT. This sequence encodes CASSLRETHSPLHF.

This chain connects TRBV25-1 to TRBJ2-2; D unresolved. CDR1 is MGHDK, CDR2 SYGVNS, per germline. V lost 3 bases and J lost 2, with 4 bases in between. The CDR3 contains 13 residues. The CDR3 sequence: CASSDRNTGELFF. CDR3 sequence (DNA): TGTGCCAGCAGTGATAGAAACACCGGGGAGCTGTTTTTT.

The V and J genes are TRBV3-1 (or the pseudogene TRBV3-2) and TRBJ2-3; D remains ambiguous. The CDR3 loop spans 16 amino acids. V lost 1 base, J lost 6 bases, and 17 bases lay in between. Germline V lookup: CDR1 LGHDT, CDR2 YNNKEL (reference sequence). CDR3: CASSQVVGWPPDTQYF. In DNA, the CDR3 is TGTGCCAGCAGCCAAGTGGTTGGCTGGCCCCCGGATACGCAGTATTTT.

This chain uses TRBV29-1 with TRBJ1-5; no firm D call. V was trimmed by 4 bases and J by 2 bases, leaving 6 bases between them. The germline V gene encodes CDR1 SQVTM and CDR2 ANQGSEA. The CDR3 is 12 residues long. CDR3 loop: CSVGGGNQPQHF. In DNA, the CDR3 is TGCAGCGTTGGCGGGGGCAATCAGCCCCAGCATTTT. The whole variable domain, filled in from reference TRBV29-1 and TRBJ1-5, reads SAVISQKPSRDICQRGTSLTIQCQVDSQVTMMFWYRQQPGQSLTLIATANQGSEATYESGFVIDKFPISRPNLTFSTLTVSNMSPEDSSIYLCSVGGGNQPQHFGDGTRLSIL.

This clone turned up a few times. The rearrangement joins TRBV15 to TRBJ2-5, with D perhaps matching TRBD2 (6 bases). V was cut by 0 bases and J by 8 bases, with 10 bases left in between. Germline V gives CDR1 LNHNV, CDR2 YYDKDF (reference sequence). This CDR3 spans 13 amino acids. This CDR3 is CATSRDLASTQYF. For the CDR3, the DNA is TGTGCCACCAGCAGAGATCTAGCGTCAACCCAGTACTTC.

The chain employs TRBV4-1 and TRBJ2-7, with 9 positions matching TRBD1. V was clipped by 1 base and J by 3 bases; unmatched bases: 10. The CDR3 loop spans 17 amino acids. The germline V gene encodes CDR1 MGHRA and CDR2 YSYEKL. The CDR3 region has the DNA TGCGCCAGCAGCCAAGCCCCGGGACAGGGTGTCGTCTACGAGCAGTACTTC. It is translated as CASSQAPGQGVVYEQYF.

This sequence joins TRBV28 and TRBJ2-2; 7 bases are shared with TRBD2. Per the germline V gene, CDR1 is MDHEN and CDR2 is SYDVKM. The V and J ends lost 3 bases and 2 bases, in that order; junction bases with no gene match: 9. This CDR3 has 17 amino acids. CDR3: CASSFSRTGGNTGELFF. CDR3 DNA sequence: TGTGCCAGCAGTTTCTCTCGGACGGGGGGAAACACCGGGGAGCTGTTTTTT.

J is TRBJ1-1 and V is TRBV11-2; D uncertain. The CDR3 is 16 amino acids. From germline, CDR1 is SGHAT and CDR2 FQNNGV. V lost 1 base, J lost 0 bases, and 12 bases lay in between. The CDR3, as DNA: TGTGCCAGCAGCTTAGCAAGAGGTACCCTGAACACTGAAGCTTTCTTT. Protein product: CASSLARGTLNTEAFF.

The chain is built from TRBV5-1 and TRBJ2-1; D unresolved. Germline assignment: CDR1 SGHRS and CDR2 YFSETQ. CDR3 length: 15 residues. V was cut by 2 bases and J by 0 bases, with 9 bases left in between. CDR3 in DNA: TGCGCCAGCAGCTTAGCAATGAGCTCCTACAATGAGCAGTTCTTC. Translated, it gives CASSLAMSSYNEQFF.

V usage is TRBV6-5 and J usage is TRBJ2-3, with D maybe TRBD2 (5 bases). Germline-derived CDR1 and CDR2 are MNHEY and SVGAGI. Trimming removed 5 bases at V and 6 bases at J, with 12 bases between. There are 13 residues in the CDR3. This chain's CDR3 is CASSPGLSDTQYF. Here the CDR3 DNA reads TGTGCCAGCAGTCCAGGACTGTCGGATACGCAGTATTTT.

V gene TRBV6-2 or TRBV6-3 combines with J gene TRBJ2-7; TRBD1 agrees at 7 bases. This CDR3 is built from 15 residues. Germline trimming cut 2 bases from V and 4 bases from J; bases unmatched to any gene: 8. Germline values: CDR1 MNHEY, CDR2 SVGEGT. CDR3 sequence: CASSYNGQVWYEQYF. DNA of the CDR3: TGTGCCAGCAGTTACAACGGACAGGTCTGGTACGAGCAGTACTTC.

The chain links TRBV18 to TRBJ2-7; D perhaps matches TRBD1 (6 bases). This CDR3 contains 15 residues. CDR1 is KGHSH and CDR2 is LQKENI in the germline V gene. V lost 8 bases to trimming and J lost 2 bases, with 19 bases between them. The CDR3, as DNA: TGTGCCAGCACTCCCGGGGCAGGGGCGACCTACGAGCAGTACTTC. It specifies CASTPGAGATYEQYF. The full variable domain, rest sourced from reference TRBV18 and TRBJ2-7, is NAGVMQNPRHLVRRRGQEARLRCSPMKGHSHVYWYRQLPEEGLKFMVYLQKENIIDESGMPKERFSAEFPKEGPSILRIQQVVRGDSAAYFCASTPGAGATYEQYFGPGTRLTVT.

The chain joins TRBV30 to TRBJ1-1; the D is unclear. The CDR3 runs 11 residues. Germline CDR1 GTSNPN, CDR2 SVGIG (reference sequence). V dropped 3 bases and J dropped 6 bases, with 8 bases sitting between them. CDR3 amino acids: CAWRRESEAFF. The CDR3 DNA sequence: TGTGCCTGGAGAAGGGAGTCTGAAGCTTTCTTT.